The 2 T cell receptor beta chains reported below all come from one sample, sequenced in a study of cytomegalovirus exposure and HLA in healthy donors. The PCR employed 60 Vbeta primers together with 13 Jbeta primers. The assay was immunoSEQ multiplex PCR, and TCRdb's table has in-frame clones only and misses some. The table has about 140,000 clones, around three fifths seen once; the top ten hold around 2%. The sample consisted of PBMCs. The receptors shown here come from a male donor in good health and CMV-seronegative.

This sequence joins TRBV5-4 and TRBJ2-2; TRBD2 matches at 8 bases. Germline CDR1 is SGHNT and CDR2 is YYREEE (reference sequence). Trimming removed 5 bases from V and 1 base from J; junction bases left unmatched: 4. CDR3 length: 15 amino acids. This CDR3 reads CASSSGGGNTGELFF. As DNA, the CDR3 is TGTGCCAGCAGTTCCGGGGGGGGGAACACCGGGGAGCTGTTTTTT.

The chain is built from TRBV7-2 and TRBJ2-5; D may be TRBD2 (5 bases). CDR3 length: 13 amino acids. Per germline, CDR1 SGHTA and CDR2 FQGNSA. V was clipped by 3 bases and J by 2 bases, with 7 bases between them. The chain's CDR3 is CASSLDWQETQYF. CDR3 sequence (DNA): TGTGCCAGCAGCTTGGACTGGCAAGAGACCCAGTACTTC.